The next 18 T cell receptor beta chains were all read from a single sample in a study of cytomegalovirus exposure and HLA in healthy donors. TCRdb's table, derived via immunoSEQ multiplex PCR, lists solely in-frame clones and lacks some. Altogether about 130,000 clones are present, more than 95% being singletons, with the ten largest covering less than 2%. Sequenced input: PBMCs. These receptors originate from a man aged 18 to 30 in good health and CMV-seronegative.

The rearrangement links TRBV28 to TRBJ2-7; TRBD1 aligns across 10 bases. Germline loops: CDR1 MDHEN, CDR2 SYDVKM. CDR3 length equals 15 residues. Trimming cost V 7 bases and J 3 bases; bases outside gene matches: 9. CDR3 sequence (DNA): TGTGCCAGCAAGAGGACAGGGGGGGGGTTCTACGAGCAGTACTTC. Amino acid sequence: CASKRTGGGFYEQYF. The full variable domain, its missing parts supplied by reference TRBV28 and TRBJ2-7, is DVKVTQSSRYLVKRTGEKVFLECVQDMDHENMFWYRQDPGLGLRLIYFSYDVKMKEKGDIPEGYSVSREKKERFSLILESASTNQTSMYLCASKRTGGGFYEQYFGPGTRLTVT.

V gene TRBV7-2 combines with J gene TRBJ2-1; the match to TRBD1 covers 9 bases. The CDR3 is made up of 16 amino acids. Germline CDR1 SGHTA, CDR2 FQGNSA. V lost 0 bases, J lost 6 bases, and 6 bases stayed unmatched. The CDR3: CASSLASGTGSNEQFF. The DNA for the CDR3 is TGTGCCAGCAGCTTAGCGTCTGGGACAGGGAGCAATGAGCAGTTCTTC.

This clone was observed a single time. Sequence at one end of the junction differs from germline and may be a read error. The chain combines TRBV5-1 with TRBJ2-7; TRBD1 matches at 8 bases. CDR3 length: 14 residues. Germline CDR1 and CDR2: SGHRS and YFSETQ. CDR3 in DNA: TGCGCCAGCAGCAGAGGACAGGGCTCCCACGAGCAGTACTTC. It specifies CASSRGQGSHEQYF.

The genes are TRBV6-5 and TRBJ2-7, with 11 bases that match TRBD1. This CDR3 spans 15 amino acids. With 6 bases clipped from V and 6 bases from J, the junction kept 10 bases outside the gene matches. CDR1 and CDR2 from the germline V gene are MNHEY and SVGAGI. CDR3 amino acids: CASRLTGTGGFEQYF. The CDR3 region has the DNA TGTGCCAGCAGACTTACCGGGACAGGGGGTTTCGAGCAGTACTTC.

V is TRBV4-3 and J is TRBJ1-4; TRBD1 matches at 7 bases. The CDR3 totals 19 residues. J gave up 0 bases and V 1 base, and 11 bases lay outside the gene matches. Germline CDR1 reads LGHNA; CDR2 reads YSLEER. This CDR3 is CASSQGGRGTASTNEKLFF. In DNA, the CDR3 is TGCGCCAGCAGCCAAGGGGGCCGAGGGACAGCCTCAACTAATGAAAAACTGTTTTTT.

This clone was recorded once. This chain links TRBV29-1 with TRBJ1-3; TRBD1 agrees at 8 bases. The V gene end was trimmed by 4 bases and the J gene end by 6 bases; junction bases not matched to a gene: 2. In germline, CDR1 is SQVTM, CDR2 ANQGSEA. This CDR3 has 12 residues. CDR3 amino acids: CSVGTGPNTIYF. The CDR3 nucleotides are TGCAGCGTTGGGACAGGGCCAAACACCATATATTTT.

The J gene is TRBJ1-4, the V gene TRBV28; weak D call: TRBD1 (6 bases). The CDR3 covers 15 residues. Between the trimmed V and J ends, which lost 3 bases and 9 bases, there was a span of 17 bases. Germline V gene lookup returns CDR1 MDHEN and CDR2 SYDVKM. Here the CDR3 reads CASSFQDRRAKKLFF. The CDR3 coding sequence is TGTGCCAGCAGTTTCCAAGACAGGAGAGCGAAAAAACTGTTTTTT. Full variable domain (outside the CDR3, taken from reference TRBV28 and TRBJ1-4): DVKVTQSSRYLVKRTGEKVFLECVQDMDHENMFWYRQDPGLGLRLIYFSYDVKMKEKGDIPEGYSVSREKKERFSLILESASTNQTSMYLCASSFQDRRAKKLFFGSGTQLSVL.

The V gene is TRBV7-3, the J gene TRBJ1-3, with no clear D. Germline V gene sequence: CDR1 SGHTA, CDR2 FQGTGA. This CDR3 is built from 14 residues. V lost 2 bases and J lost 2, with 7 bases in between. CDR3 in amino acids: CASSLGDAGNTIYF. In DNA, the CDR3 is TGTGCCAGCAGCTTAGGAGACGCTGGAAACACCATATATTTT.

The genes are TRBV30 and TRBJ1-1; perhaps TRBD1 as D (5 bases). This CDR3 region has 14 residues. Trimming took 1 base from V and 6 from J, leaving 15 bases between them. The germline V gene has CDR1 GTSNPN and CDR2 SVGIG (reference sequence). CDR3 region: CAWSGGGKGAEAFF. The DNA of the CDR3 is TGTGCCTGGAGTGGGGGGGGAAAGGGCGCTGAAGCTTTCTTT.

The V gene is TRBV28, the J gene TRBJ2-3, with a weak D call TRBD2 (5 bases). The V end was cut by 5 bases, the J end by 3 bases, with 21 bases between. Germline V gene sequence: CDR1 MDHEN, CDR2 SYDVKM. The CDR3 has 17 amino acids. The CDR3 loop is CASSALWVGVATDTQYF. As DNA, the CDR3 is TGTGCCAGCAGTGCCCTCTGGGTGGGAGTGGCTACAGATACGCAGTATTTT.

CDR3 in amino acids: CASSLGQGWTEAFF. CDR3 coding DNA: TGTGCCAGCAGTTTGGGACAGGGGTGGACTGAAGCTTTCTTT. The chain joins TRBV28 to TRBJ1-1; 10 bases are shared with TRBD1. The length of the CDR3 is 14 residues. Trimming took 3 bases from V and 5 from J; bases not matched to a gene: 3. The germline CDR1 and CDR2 sequences are MDHEN and SYDVKM.

This clone was seen only once. The chain recombines TRBV5-6 with TRBJ2-1; 7 positions agree with TRBD2. Germline CDR1 is SGHDT and CDR2 is YYEEEE. The CDR3 is 14 residues long. The V and J ends lost 3 bases and 5 bases, in that order; junction bases with no gene match: 5. The CDR3 is CASSWIAGDNEQFF. Written as DNA, the CDR3 is TGTGCCAGCAGCTGGATTGCGGGGGACAATGAGCAGTTCTTC.

V is TRBV19 and J is TRBJ1-1; D may be TRBD1 (5 bases). Germline CDR1 and CDR2: LNHDA and SQIVND (reference sequence). V was clipped by 1 base and J by 5 bases, with 14 bases between them. The CDR3 totals 15 residues. The CDR3 loop reads CASSIGPQGGTEAFF. CDR3 sequence (DNA): TGTGCCAGTAGTATAGGCCCCCAGGGAGGTACTGAAGCTTTCTTT.

This rearrangement joins TRBV29-1 to TRBJ2-6; 13 nucleotides line up with TRBD2. The CDR3 covers 17 residues. CDR1 SQVTM and CDR2 ANQGSEA come from the germline V gene. V shed 7 bases and J 3 bases; nucleotides not matched to a gene: 9. CDR3: CSALLAGGLHGANVLTF. CDR3 bases: TGCAGCGCCCTACTAGCGGGAGGGCTACATGGGGCCAACGTCCTGACTTTC.

The genes are TRBV25-1 and TRBJ2-3; D not resolved. Germline V gene lookup returns CDR1 MGHDK and CDR2 SYGVNS. V was clipped by 3 bases and J by 1 base, with 5 bases between them. The CDR3 is 13 residues long. Here the CDR3 DNA reads TGTGCCAGCAGTGAGCAGGGCACAGATACGCAGTATTTT. The encoded protein is CASSEQGTDTQYF.

The rearrangement links TRBV2 to TRBJ2-1; the D gene is possibly TRBD2 (5 bases). The CDR3 is 19 residues long. Germline loops: CDR1 SNHLY, CDR2 FYNNEI. The V end was cut by 4 bases, the J end by 1 base, with 23 bases between. The CDR3 is CASSGGLGKGVGSYNEQFF. The CDR3 DNA is TGTGCCAGCAGTGGTGGGTTAGGCAAGGGAGTGGGGTCCTACAATGAGCAGTTCTTC.

The chain uses TRBV6-5 and TRBJ2-7, with 7 nucleotides matching TRBD2. V shed 2 bases, J shed 3 bases, and the junction held 7 bases outside the gene matches. This CDR3 is 15 amino acids long. CDR1 MNHEY and CDR2 SVGAGI come from the germline V gene. The CDR3 sequence: CASSYQPGGDYEQYF. The CDR3 coding sequence is TGTGCCAGCAGTTACCAGCCGGGGGGTGACTACGAGCAGTACTTC.

In nucleotides, the CDR3 is TGTGCCAGCGGGACTAGCGGGAGAGGTGAGCAGTTCTTC. Amino acid sequence: CASGTSGRGEQFF. This rearrangement joins TRBV19 to TRBJ2-1; 14 nucleotides align to TRBD2. Germline values: CDR1 LNHDA, CDR2 SQIVND (reference sequence). The CDR3 covers 13 residues. After removal of 9 bases from V and 9 bases from J, the junction contained 4 bases not matched to a gene.